This record concerns one TCR beta chain sequence. Its antigen remains unidentified. Nothing much larger sits one base from this clone, and base qualities are not available. Libraries were made using the immunoSEQ multiplex PCR assay. A mixture of 60 forward primers for TCR Vbeta segments and 13 reverse primers for TCR Jbeta segments was used in the multiplex PCR. A multiplex PCR assay on genomic DNA amplified the CDR3 region of rearranged TCR beta genes. On the Illumina HiSeq System, the amplified TCR beta libraries were sequenced as 87-base-pair reads. Under the source paper's analysis protocol: A later analysis counted tens of millions of unique TCR beta chains across the 666 repertoires, and 9 million to 14 million of these chains were shared by at least two donors. A nearest-neighbor algorithm error-corrected the raw reads and collapsed the reads into unique sequences, merging closely related sequences to remove PCR and sequencing errors. Alignment of CDR3 sequences to IMGT reference sequences was used to assign V, D and J gene segments. Each retained sequence needed at least a six-nucleotide match to both a V gene segment and a J gene segment. A rearrangement was called productive if the CDR3 had no stop codons and remained in frame with V and J, and every other rearrangement was called non-productive. Following IMGT convention, CDR3 was defined as the stretch from the second conserved V-encoded cysteine to the conserved J-encoded phenylalanine. Sequences without an unambiguous match to a single V gene segment were excluded from the earlier analysis of almost 600 of the donors. An earlier analysis of around 600 of the donors classified V segments as functional when productive rearrangements were above 56.7% and as segregating when the standard deviation between donors was above 5%. A statistical classification framework was built to diagnose cytomegalovirus status from the catalog of TCR beta chain sequences. V and J gene assignment, in a later analysis, came from comparing TCR nucleotide sequences with IMGT/GENE-DB human TR gene sequences. In a later analysis, CDR3 sequences and most-parsimonious VDJ recombination scenarios were assigned using the TCRdist pipeline. In a later analysis, each TCR beta chain was defined by its CDR3 amino acid sequence together with its V-gene family, and reads lacking a unique V-gene family were excluded. In a later analysis, fewer than 600 highly shared, low-generation-probability nucleotide sequences were removed to address suspected cross-contamination and a sequencing artifact. In a later analysis, a clonal expansion index was calculated for each public chain from normalized within-repertoire ranks of inferred template counts. Generation probabilities in a later analysis came from a VDJ recombination model fitted to out-of-frame rearrangements, and those results were checked against IGoR. Hypergeometric tests were used in a later analysis to score TCR-TCR, TCR-HLA and TCR-CMV co-occurrence, with a repertoire-size bias correction applied to the TCR pairs. A later analysis estimated false discovery rates by permuting HLA or CMV assignments 20 times. In a later analysis, co-occurring TCRs were grouped with DBSCAN, and TCRdist sequence similarity was added when clustering was performed within HLA-allele-positive subsets. Co-occurrence clustering excluded repertoires with fewer than 30,000 or more than 120,000 public chains, plus five with anomalous nucleotide sharing. TCRdb took this table from immuneACCESS and kept in-frame rearrangements with V and J called. Such tables lack part of the clones; where checked against another copy, unresolved V genes explain under half of the gap, and the rest is unexplained. V and J calls and clone size are given by that table; D and trimming were obtained from the DNA. The table for this sample lists roughly 200,000 clones; 77% of them were counted only once. Approximately 2.1% of the sample comes from the top ten.

The data are from a study of cytomegalovirus exposure and HLA in healthy donors (dated by TCRdb to about 2017). In the study overall: According to an earlier analysis of a few hundred of the donors, about 179 million T cells yielded 117 million unique TCR beta sequences and 276 Gb of sequence data. About 300 gigabases of sequencing data and some 85 million unique TCR sequences were included in an early release covering about 600 HLA-typed donors. The genetic ancestry cluster associated with self-reported Caucasian donors included 81% of the roughly 390 genotyped donors. The study aimed to test whether cataloging public T cell receptors could reveal signatures of past pathogen exposure. The study profiled the T cell repertoires of approximately 700 subjects by immunosequencing and related them to cytomegalovirus serostatus. A separate validation cohort of about 110 different subjects was used in addition to the 666-subject first cohort. To predict cytomegalovirus infection status, the study combined high-throughput TCR immunosequencing, statistical association of individual TCRs with disease status, and machine learning. In a later analysis, previously published TCR beta repertoires from about 640 donors were re-analyzed and high-resolution HLA genotyping was added so that TCR occurrence patterns could be studied. Rather than using new phenotypic data, the later analysis identified candidate immune exposures from TCR beta sequences and from how often those sequences occurred across donors. An earlier analysis of 587 of the donors used high-throughput TCR beta sequencing to judge whether each TCR beta V gene segment behaved as functional or pseudogenic. Donor age, sex, ethnicity and CMV serostatus were collected together with the repertoire data. A later genetic analysis took genome-wide SNP genotypes for about 55% of the roughly 700 donors and used that subset as a discovery cohort. Every repertoire in the discovery cohort had been generated on one and the same sequencing platform. Class I and class II HLA loci were covered by the typing at four-digit resolution. Typing coverage varied by locus: about 629-630 donors for A, B, C, DRB1 and DQB1; roughly 500 for DQA1; over 600 for DPA1; around 490 for DPB1. Roughly 5 DR-DQ haplotypes were treated as single units for association and clustering because of strong linkage in the cohort. Among roughly 400 genotyped donors of the cohort, an average of roughly 230,000 unique TCR beta nucleotide sequences was sequenced per donor, of which 15% to 20% were non-productive. What the authors observed across the whole study: A total of around 150 TCR beta chains were listed by the study as associated with cytomegalovirus. A further reported finding was that TCR beta sequences accurately predicted the HLA-A and HLA-B alleles for most subjects in the first cohort. The earlier analysis of nearly 600 of the donors excluded some 15 rarely observed V segments, including chromosome 9 orphons, because counts were too low. Because HLA typing was missing for some donors at each locus, association tests included only the typed subset. In a later analysis, HLA-associated TCR beta chains were found to be more clonally expanded and to have lower generation probabilities than equally common non-associated chains. In an earlier analysis of 587 of the donors, most TCR beta V segments appeared in productive rearrangements about 90% or about 30% of the time, broadly matching IMGT annotations. The authors suggested that the approach could potentially be generalized to other disease states and immunological phenotypes. Roughly uniform sequencing depth across donors was assumed in presence/absence analyses, although this assumption may not hold. Only TCR beta chains were sequenced in this cohort, and the absence of alpha or paired-chain data limited detectable features. The only immune exposure information available for the cohort was CMV serostatus. In vitro tests confirmed that three of the cytomegalovirus-associated TCR beta chains recognize cytomegalovirus antigens. A cluster of highly shared sequence variants was judged likely to be a technical artifact of the sequencing pipeline. According to a later analysis, parvovirus B19, influenza, CMV and Epstein-Barr virus appeared linked to several top co-occurrence clusters. Cytomegalovirus status was reported to be diagnosed by the classifier with high specificity and sensitivity in both the original and validation cohorts. When HLA alleles, especially DR and DQ, strongly co-occurred, TCR associations were difficult to assign to individual alleles. A later genetic analysis reported fewer N-insertions in productive TCRs among donors in an Asian-associated ancestry cluster than the roughly 700-donor mean. In a later analysis, most CMV-associated TCR beta chains were found to appear HLA-restricted, with HLA associations seemingly driven largely by CMV exposure. In a later analysis, 16,951 TCR beta sequences were associated with specific HLA alleles at a false discovery rate of 0.05. Some IMGT-functional V segments, including TRBV6-2 and TRBV6-3, could not be told apart with the 87-base-pair reads, so those segments were excluded. Linkage disequilibrium might explain the correlated functional status among segregating V segments, but an unknown experimental factor could not be ruled out. In a later genetic analysis, a missense DCLRE1C variant was associated with V-gene and J-gene trimming of TCR beta chains, and the association was replicated in an independent cohort. A later analysis found that TCR association rates varied across HLA loci, with DRB1 alleles showing the most associated TCRs and HLA-C alleles the fewest. Across donors, most TCR sequences were observed very rarely, whereas some public TCRs were present in many individuals.

The cohort comprised more than 550 healthy bone marrow donors. All cohort members were sampled while nominally healthy, although unrecorded immune exposures were likely present. The donor tested CMV seropositive, placing the donor among the approximately 290 seropositive members of the cohort. Every donor gave a peripheral blood sample, and the peripheral blood mononuclear cells from that sample were used for TCR beta sequencing. Genomic DNA extraction from the blood cell samples was performed with the Qiagen DNeasy Blood Extraction Kit. Reading from cysteine to phenylalanine, the CDR3 counts 16 amino acids. Only the CDR3 part of the read is kept: 48 bases, read in frame from the first base. From V the trimming removes 3 bases and from J it removes 5 bases, while the gene matches leave 10 bases of the junction unaccounted for. The germline V gene provides CDR1 SGHTA and CDR2 FQGNSA.

This sequence uses TRBV7-2 and TRBJ2-5; 9 nucleotides in the junction match TRBD2. The sequence was obtained from a woman aged 30 to 39 in good health and CMV-seropositive. The sample consisted of PBMCs. CDR3 loop: CASSFGGGLAGETQYF. At the DNA level, the sequence is TGTGCCAGCAGCTTCGGGGGGGGACTAGCCGGGGAGACCCAGTACTTC.